This T cell receptor (beta chain) stems from a study of T cell responses to AZD1222 COVID-19 vaccine. Whole-study results and caveats: The study sampled repertoires only after the peak T cell response. White British donors predominated, females outnumbered males, and clonal diversity was possibly underestimated.

From germline, CDR1 is SGHTA and CDR2 FQGNSA. The V end was cut by 6 bases, the J end by 7 bases, with 9 bases between. This CDR3 contains 11 residues. This clone was detected once. Its antigen is as yet unknown. Clones were read by immunoSEQ multiplex PCR, and TCRdb kept only the in-frame ones, dropping some. The sample records some 150,000 clones, approximately 89% being singletons. This specimen consisted of peripheral blood, obtained on day 0 of AZD1222 vaccination. The clonotype comes from an adult in good health. The chain employs TRBV7-2 and TRBJ1-2, with a weak D call TRBD1 (5 bases). The CDR3, as DNA: TGTGCCAGCAGGGGGCTTAGTGGCTACACCTTC. Translated: CASRGLSGYTF.